Listed here is a single TCR beta chain. The CDR3 is made up of 15 amino acids. Germline V gene lookup returns CDR1 MGHDK and CDR2 SYGVNS. The V and J ends lost 8 bases and 1 base respectively, with 15 bases between them. The sample originates from a study of blood T cell repertoires in COVID-19. On the study more broadly: Collection of acute and convalescent COVID-19 samples took place in the United States, Italy and Spain. The analysed material was cDNA or gDNA that came from T cells, B-cell-depleted T cells, or PBMCs.

Per the authors' pipeline: Amplification with reference gene primers provided the estimates of nucleated cell counts. TCRdb's copy holds only in-frame clones and misses some; the assay was immunoSEQ multiplex PCR. V and J calls and clone size are as listed in that table; D and trimming were resolved from the DNA. Here the sample spans 150,000 or so clones, around 86% being singletons. The TCR sequence derives from a man older than 75 with acute or convalescent COVID-19. The sequenced sample consisted of peripheral blood. The gene calls are TRBV25-1 and TRBJ1-5; D may be TRBD1 (6 bases). The CDR3 sequence: CASGPLGQSNQPQHF. DNA for the CDR3: TGTGCCAGCGGGCCCCTCGGACAGAGCAATCAGCCCCAGCATTTT.